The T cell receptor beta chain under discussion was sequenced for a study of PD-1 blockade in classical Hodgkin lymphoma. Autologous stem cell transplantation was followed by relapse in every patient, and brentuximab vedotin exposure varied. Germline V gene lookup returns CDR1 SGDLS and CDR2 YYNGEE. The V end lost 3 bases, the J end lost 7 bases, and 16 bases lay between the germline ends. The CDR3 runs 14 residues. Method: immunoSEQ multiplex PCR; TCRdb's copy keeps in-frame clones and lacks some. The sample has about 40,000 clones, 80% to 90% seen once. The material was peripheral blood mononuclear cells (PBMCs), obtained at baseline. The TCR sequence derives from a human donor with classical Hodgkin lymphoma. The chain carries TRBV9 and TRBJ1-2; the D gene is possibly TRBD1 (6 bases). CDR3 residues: CASSATGGAGGYTF. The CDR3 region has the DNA TGTGCCAGCAGCGCAACCGGGGGGGCAGGTGGCTACACCTTC.